The 21 T cell receptor beta chains presented below share a single source sample, sequenced in a study of blood T cell repertoires in COVID-19. TCRdb's table, derived via immunoSEQ multiplex PCR, lists solely in-frame clones and lacks some. The sample holds about 180,000 clones, roughly 86% seen once. The sequenced sample consisted of PBMCs or T cells enriched from blood (not recorded which). Receptors were obtained from a woman aged 25 to 39 who had recovered from COVID-19.

This clone showed up just a few times. This sequence joins TRBV9 and TRBJ1-2, with TRBD1 matching over 9 bases. The CDR3 sequence is 21 residues long. V lost 3 bases to trimming and J lost 8 bases; unmatched junction nucleotides: 29. CDR1 SGDLS and CDR2 YYNGEE come from the germline V gene. CDR3 in DNA: TGTGCCAGCAGCGGAGGGACAGGGTTTATGAGTGGGTCCTTACCGCCGCCGGGCTACACCTTC. It is translated as CASSGGTGFMSGSLPPPGYTF.

The CDR3 loop reads CASSRRTVATDTQYF. CDR3 sequence (DNA): TGTGCCAGCAGTCGCCGGACTGTCGCCACAGATACGCAGTATTTT. The chain carries TRBV27 and TRBJ2-3; D possibly corresponds to TRBD2 (5 bases). The V gene's germline CDR1 is MNHEY and CDR2 SMNVEV (reference sequence). CDR3 length equals 15 residues. V lost 5 bases and J 2 bases, leaving 14 bases between the germline ends.

The chain has TRBV9 and TRBJ1-1, with no clear D. V lost 4 bases and J 4 bases, leaving 20 bases between the germline ends. Per the germline V gene, CDR1 is SGDLS and CDR2 is YYNGEE. CDR3 size: 16 residues. CDR3 residues: CASSPHPPKFGTEAFF. For the CDR3, the DNA is TGTGCCAGCAGCCCGCACCCCCCGAAATTCGGCACTGAAGCTTTCTTT.

The chain has TRBV5-1 and TRBJ2-3; D may be TRBD1 (5 bases). This CDR3 has 15 residues. V lost 3 bases, J lost 3 bases, and 14 bases lay in between. Germline V lookup: CDR1 SGHRS, CDR2 YFSETQ. The CDR3 sequence is CASSSEGVRTDTQYF. The CDR3 DNA reads as TGCGCCAGCAGCTCGGAAGGGGTAAGGACAGATACGCAGTATTTT.

V is TRBV5-6 and J is TRBJ1-3; 10 bases are a match to TRBD1. This CDR3 region has 15 residues. J was trimmed by 4 bases and V by 2 bases; bases with no gene match: 3. Germline V gives CDR1 SGHDT, CDR2 YYEEEE. CDR3 amino acids: CASSFDRGRGNTIYF. The DNA of the CDR3 is TGTGCCAGCAGCTTTGACAGGGGGCGCGGAAACACCATATATTTT.

The CDR3 DNA reads TGTGCCATCAGTGACACAGGGGGGATGACTGAAGCTTTCTTT. Protein: CAISDTGGMTEAFF. The rearrangement joins TRBV10-3 to TRBJ1-1; 8 bases are shared with TRBD1. The CDR3 is 14 residues long. Germline lookup yields CDR1 ENHRY and CDR2 SYGVKD. Unmatched junction bases numbered 5, after V lost 3 bases and J lost 5 bases.

The genes are TRBV27 and TRBJ2-3, with 7 nucleotides matching TRBD2. The ends lost 5 bases at V and 0 bases at J; junction bases unmatched: 5. Looked up from germline, CDR1 is MNHEY and CDR2 is SMNVEV (reference sequence). There are 15 residues in the CDR3. The CDR3 reads CASSPREYSTDTQYF. In DNA, the CDR3 is TGTGCCAGCAGTCCGCGGGAGTATAGCACAGATACGCAGTATTTT.

The rearrangement joins TRBV28 to TRBJ1-3; D not resolved. The V end was cut by 3 bases, the J end by 0 bases, with 15 bases between. This CDR3 has 17 amino acids. Germline V lookup: CDR1 MDHEN, CDR2 SYDVKM. As DNA, the CDR3 is TGTGCCAGCAGTTTTGCGTCAGAAACTATCTCTGGAAACACCATATATTTT. Amino acid sequence: CASSFASETISGNTIYF.

This clone has just one count. The chain couples TRBV5-1 to TRBJ2-1; the match to TRBD1 covers 8 bases. This CDR3 spans 13 amino acids. V shed 5 bases, J shed 9 bases, and the junction held 7 bases outside the gene matches. The germline V gene has CDR1 SGHRS and CDR2 YFSETQ. The CDR3 region is CASSGQGAGEQFF. CDR3 in DNA: TGCGCCAGCAGTGGGCAGGGGGCGGGTGAGCAGTTCTTC.

In DNA, the CDR3 is TGTGCCAGCAGTTTATTCGGGACACCTAAAAACTATGGCTACACCTTC. Encoded protein: CASSLFGTPKNYGYTF. The chain combines TRBV28 with TRBJ1-2; possibly TRBD1 for D (6 bases). V lost 1 base and J 2 bases, leaving 14 bases between the germline ends. The length of the CDR3 is 16 residues. Germline CDR1 is MDHEN and CDR2 is SYDVKM.

To note about this clone: The junction shows a germline mismatch at one end, possibly a read error. The gene calls are TRBV28 and TRBJ2-1; 8 bases are a match to TRBD2. Germline V gene data show CDR1 as MDHEN and CDR2 as SYDVKM. This CDR3 comprises 14 residues. CDR3 in amino acids: CASSTQPDPLAALF. CDR3 in DNA: TGTGCCAGCAGTACCCAACCGGACCCACTAGCGGCCCTCTTC.

The chain couples TRBV10-3 to TRBJ1-1, with D maybe TRBD1 (5 bases). The V end was cut by 3 bases, the J end by 1 base, with 12 bases between. Germline CDR1 and CDR2: ENHRY and SYGVKD. The CDR3 totals 15 residues. The CDR3 sequence is CAISDLSQGNTEAFF. The CDR3 nucleotides are TGTGCCATCAGTGACCTCTCCCAGGGGAACACTGAAGCTTTCTTT.

The V and J genes are TRBV6-1 and TRBJ1-2; 10 bases map to TRBD1. Germline loops: CDR1 MNHNS, CDR2 SASEGT. The CDR3 loop spans 19 amino acids. V trimming: 1 base; J trimming: 1 base; junction bases outside the gene matches: 12. The CDR3 nucleotides read TGTGCCAGCAGTGAAGGCCCAGGGACAGGGGCAGGGATTAACTATGGCTACACCTTC. Translating gives CASSEGPGTGAGINYGYTF.

Concerning this clone itself: This sample also contains other DNA sequences that code for the same CDR3. J is TRBJ1-4 and V is TRBV2, with 8 bases aligning to TRBD1. Germline CDR1 SNHLY, CDR2 FYNNEI. The CDR3 is 15 residues long. J gave up 2 bases and V 2 bases, and 1 base lay outside the gene matches. The DNA for the CDR3 is TGTGCCAGCAGTGAACAGGGGGCGACTAATGAAAAACTGTTTTTT. It translates to CASSEQGATNEKLFF.

This chain connects TRBV7-9 to TRBJ2-3; D is unresolved. The germline V gene encodes CDR1 SEHNR and CDR2 FQNEAQ (reference sequence). Trimming removed 4 bases at V and 0 bases at J, with 14 bases between. The CDR3 extends over 16 amino acids. The CDR3 sequence: CASSSFLRISTDTQYF. The CDR3 DNA follows: TGTGCCAGCAGCTCCTTCTTGCGGATTAGCACAGATACGCAGTATTTT.

This rearrangement joins TRBV15 to TRBJ2-1; TRBD2 aligns across 8 bases. V lost 1 base and J lost 10; bases outside the gene matches: 9. Per the germline V gene, CDR1 is LNHNV and CDR2 is YYDKDF (reference sequence). The CDR3 has 15 residues. This CDR3 is CATSRGRVSGGEQFF. Written as DNA, the CDR3 is TGTGCCACCAGCAGAGGCCGGGTGTCGGGGGGGGAGCAGTTCTTC.

The chain combines TRBV3-1 (or the pseudogene TRBV3-2) with TRBJ2-7, with D perhaps TRBD1 (6 bases). Looked up from germline, CDR1 is LGHDT and CDR2 is YNNKEL (reference sequence). V was clipped by 2 bases and J by 3 bases, with 14 bases between them. CDR3 size: 15 residues. In DNA form, the CDR3 reads TGTGCCAGCAGCCAACCCGGGACAAGAGGCTACGAGCAGTACTTC. Protein sequence: CASSQPGTRGYEQYF.

This clone has only one observation. This chain links TRBV6-1 with TRBJ1-2; TRBD1 is a possible D gene (5 bases). This CDR3 contains 12 residues. V was shortened by 2 bases and J by 8 bases, with 9 bases between the two germline ends. Germline V gene lookup returns CDR1 MNHNS and CDR2 SASEGT. In DNA form, the CDR3 reads TGTGCCAGCAGTGAATTTGGGGCCGGCTACACCTTC. This translates into CASSEFGAGYTF.

The rearrangement links TRBV9 to TRBJ2-5, with TRBD2 as a possible D gene (6 bases). Germline CDR1 and CDR2: SGDLS and YYNGEE. Trimming removed 6 bases at V and 2 bases at J, with 20 bases between. The CDR3 spans 16 residues. The CDR3 reads CASNWGNGGVQETQYF. CDR3 sequence (DNA): TGTGCCAGCAATTGGGGGAACGGAGGGGTACAAGAGACCCAGTACTTC. Filled out from reference TRBV9 and TRBJ2-5, the complete variable domain reads DSGVTQTPKHLITATGQRVTLRCSPRSGDLSVYWYQQSLDQGLQFLIQYYNGEERAKGNILERFSAQQFPDLHSELNLSSLELGDSALYFCASNWGNGGVQETQYFGPGTRLLVL.

The chain combines TRBV28 with TRBJ2-7; weak D call: TRBD2 (6 bases). This CDR3 comprises 14 residues. V lost 5 bases to trimming and J lost 5 bases, with 16 bases between them. Germline V gene lookup returns CDR1 MDHEN and CDR2 SYDVKM. CDR3 sequence: CASSPGTRENEQYF. The CDR3 region has the DNA TGTGCCAGCAGTCCCGGGACTCGTGAGAACGAGCAGTACTTC.

This clone was found a few times. The J gene is TRBJ2-2, the V gene TRBV2, with 11 bases that match TRBD2. The CDR3 length is 14 residues. J gave up 7 bases and V 6 bases, and 4 bases lay outside the gene matches. CDR1 SNHLY and CDR2 FYNNEI come from the germline V gene. This CDR3 is CASRRLAGIGELFF. The CDR3 nucleotides are TGTGCCAGCAGGAGACTAGCGGGAATCGGGGAGCTGTTTTTT. The variable domain in full, with the rest retrieved from reference TRBV2 and TRBJ2-2, is EPEVTQTPSHQVTQMGQEVILRCVPISNHLYFYWYRQILGQKVEFLVSFYNNEISEKSEIFDDQFSVERPDGSNFTLKIRSTKLEDSAMYFCASRRLAGIGELFFGEGSRLTVL.